This TCR beta chain was sequenced in a study of cytomegalovirus exposure and HLA in healthy donors. Study background: The study placed over 65% of its roughly 400 genotyped donors in the Caucasian-associated ancestry cluster. The study's findings and limits: Roughly uniform sequencing depth across donors was assumed, possibly incorrectly. Association with HLA alleles at 0.05 false discovery rate was found for 16,951 TCR beta sequences in a later analysis. Prior analysis indicated that the majority of TCR beta V segments exhibited productivity approximately 87% or approximately 30% of the time.

This clone has only a few counts. Its antigen is not known. PCR was performed using 60 Vbeta and 13 Jbeta primers. Assay used: immunoSEQ multiplex PCR; TCRdb lists only in-frame clones, some missing. The sample shows approximately 210,000 clones, roughly 82% of them seen only once. The V gene lost 0 bases and the J gene lost 5 bases, with 13 bases spanning the gap. The length of the CDR3 is 16 residues. Germline lookup yields CDR1 MGHRA and CDR2 YSYEKL. The V gene is TRBV4-1, the J gene TRBJ1-4; D gene unclear. The specimen sequenced was PBMCs. This sequence was found in a man aged 35 to 55 in good health and CMV-seropositive. CDR3 sequence reads: CASSQDPGYRNEKLFF. The DNA for the CDR3 is TGCGCCAGCAGCCAAGACCCGGGGTATCGGAATGAAAAACTGTTTTTT.